These 25 T cell receptor beta chains were sequenced from one sample in a study of blood T cell repertoires in COVID-19. TCRdb keeps only in-frame clones here, not all; method: immunoSEQ multiplex PCR. Counted here are approximately 74,000 clones, roughly 83% occurring once; the ten biggest clones make up over 2%. Sample: peripheral blood. These receptors originate from a man older than 75 with active or convalescent COVID-19.

The V gene is TRBV6-1, the J gene TRBJ1-2; 7 nucleotides match TRBD1. Germline V lookup: CDR1 MNHNS, CDR2 SASEGT. This CDR3 contains 16 residues. V shed 2 bases and J 0 bases; nucleotides not matched to a gene: 6. The CDR3 region is CASSENWQGANYGYTF. CDR3 coding DNA: TGTGCCAGCAGTGAAAACTGGCAGGGGGCTAACTATGGCTACACCTTC.

This sequence joins TRBV10-3 and TRBJ2-1; 12 bases match TRBD2. V was pared by 6 bases and J by 2 bases, with 2 bases of the junction left unmatched. The CDR3 contains 15 residues. Germline V gene lookup returns CDR1 ENHRY and CDR2 SYGVKD. The CDR3 loop is CAIRTSGRPYNEQFF. The DNA of the CDR3 is TGTGCCATCAGAACTAGCGGGAGGCCCTACAATGAGCAGTTCTTC.

The genes are TRBV5-1 and TRBJ2-2, with a tentative D call TRBD2 (7 bases). CDR1 is SGHRS and CDR2 is YFSETQ in the germline V gene. This CDR3 is 16 amino acids long. The V end was cut by 0 bases, the J end by 9 bases, with 18 bases between. This CDR3 is CASSLGGGGLGWELFF. In DNA, the CDR3 is TGCGCCAGCAGCTTGGGTGGCGGGGGCCTCGGTTGGGAGCTGTTTTTT.

This sequence joins TRBV5-1 and TRBJ2-1; D might be TRBD1 (6 bases). CDR1 SGHRS and CDR2 YFSETQ come from the germline V gene. The CDR3 length is 16 residues. The V gene lost 0 bases and the J gene lost 2 bases, with 12 bases spanning the gap. The CDR3 bases are TGCGCCAGCAGCTTGGGGCAGGGGCGCCCCTACAATGAGCAGTTCTTC. Amino acid sequence: CASSLGQGRPYNEQFF.

V is TRBV7-9 and J is TRBJ1-4; TRBD1 might be the D (5 bases). CDR3 length: 12 amino acids. The germline V and J ends were trimmed by 9 bases and 6 bases, with 11 bases remaining between them. From germline, CDR1 is SEHNR and CDR2 FQNEAQ (reference sequence). The CDR3 nucleotides read TGTGCCAGTGGGGCGGTGGATGAAAAACTGTTTTTT. Translated, it gives CASGAVDEKLFF.

This sequence joins TRBV6-1 and TRBJ2-3; 8 bases are a match to TRBD2. Trimming cost V 3 bases and J 5 bases; bases outside gene matches: 4. This CDR3 contains 14 residues. Germline V gene lookup returns CDR1 MNHNS and CDR2 SASEGT. The CDR3 sequence: CASSEKRGLDTQYF. For the CDR3, the DNA is TGTGCCAGCAGTGAGAAGCGGGGGTTAGATACGCAGTATTTT.

This clone appeared a few times. The DNA of the CDR3 is TGTGCCAGCAGTGAGGGACAGGGTCCTTTTGGCTACACCTTC. Translated: CASSEGQGPFGYTF. The rearrangement uses TRBV2 and TRBJ1-2; TRBD1 matches 9 bases. This CDR3 spans 14 amino acids. V lost 3 bases and J lost 7; bases outside the gene matches: 6. The V gene's germline CDR1 is SNHLY and CDR2 FYNNEI.

V and J are TRBV5-3 and TRBJ1-5, with D tentatively TRBD1 (5 bases). TRBV5-3 belongs to the ORF category, with a function that is uncertain. The CDR3 has 16 residues. The ends were cut back, 4 bases at V and 0 bases at J, with 14 bases in the middle. CDR3 bases: TGTGCCAGAAGCCAGACCAGGGAGGATAGCAATCAGCCCCAGCATTTT. This gives the protein CARSQTREDSNQPQHF.

On this clone: A read error may account for a junction end that differs from germline. This chain connects TRBV30 to TRBJ1-5; no firm D call. This CDR3 region has 13 residues. Germline V CDR1 and CDR2: GTSNPN, SVGIG (reference sequence). CDR3 sequence: CAWGVGPNQPQHF. CDR3 bases: TGTGCCTGGGGTGTGGGCCCGAATCAGCCCCAGCATTTT.

This chain joins TRBV19 and TRBJ1-5; D perhaps matches TRBD1 (6 bases). Germline CDR1 is LNHDA and CDR2 is SQIVND (reference sequence). This CDR3 region has 13 residues. V lost 3 bases, J lost 6 bases, and 9 bases lay in between. The CDR3 sequence is CASSIRGAQPQHF. As DNA, the CDR3 is TGTGCCAGTAGTATCAGGGGAGCTCAGCCCCAGCATTTT.

In its sample, this clone was seen once. This chain connects TRBV5-5 to TRBJ1-5; 7 positions agree with TRBD1. The trim removed 0 bases at V and 11 bases at J, leaving 5 bases unmatched. Germline V gives CDR1 SGHKS, CDR2 YYEKEE (reference sequence). CDR3 length: 13 residues. CDR3 protein: CASSLDRGFAQHF. DNA of the CDR3: TGTGCCAGCAGCTTGGACAGGGGTTTTGCCCAGCATTTT.

V usage is TRBV6-5 and J usage is TRBJ2-2, with D maybe TRBD1 (6 bases). The CDR3 runs to 14 residues. With 6 bases removed from V and 5 bases from J, the gap between germline ends came to 13 bases. The germline V gene has CDR1 MNHEY and CDR2 SVGAGI. The CDR3 is CASRGAEWTGELFF. CDR3 sequence (DNA): TGTGCCAGCAGGGGGGCTGAGTGGACCGGGGAGCTGTTTTTT.

The V gene is TRBV30, the J gene TRBJ2-3; a possible D gene is TRBD1 (6 bases). The CDR3 has 14 residues. The germline gives CDR1 GTSNPN, CDR2 SVGIG (reference sequence). The V and J ends lost 3 bases and 3 bases respectively, with 13 bases between them. CDR3 nucleotide sequence: TGTGCCTGGAGGTATGGTAGGGGGACAGATACGCAGTATTTT. This codes for CAWRYGRGTDTQYF.

The V and J genes are TRBV3-1 (or the pseudogene TRBV3-2) and TRBJ2-5, with TRBD1 as a possible D gene (6 bases). Trimming took off 4 bases at V and 4 bases at J, with 16 bases between the two ends. The CDR3 has 15 amino acids. CDR1 is LGHDT, CDR2 YNNKEL, per germline (reference sequence). The CDR3 DNA follows: TGTGCCAGCAGCCGAGGGACACCTCAGGGAGAGACCCAGTACTTC. Protein: CASSRGTPQGETQYF.

The chain links TRBV19 to TRBJ2-7, with 7 bases matching TRBD1. This CDR3 comprises 16 residues. V lost 2 bases to trimming and J lost 1 base; unmatched junction nucleotides: 8. Germline lookup yields CDR1 LNHDA and CDR2 SQIVND (reference sequence). This CDR3 reads CASSITWDSRSYEQYF. Here the CDR3 DNA reads TGTGCCAGTAGTATAACCTGGGACAGCCGGTCCTACGAGCAGTACTTC.

J is TRBJ1-1 and V is TRBV19; 8 nucleotides line up with TRBD1. This CDR3 is built from 15 residues. The V gene's germline CDR1 is LNHDA and CDR2 SQIVND (reference sequence). V lost 10 bases, J lost 3 bases, and 13 bases stayed unmatched. In nucleotides, the CDR3 is TGTGCCACGGGGATCCAGGGGGCGCGTTACACTGAAGCTTTCTTT. It codes for CATGIQGARYTEAFF.

V is TRBV6-5 and J is TRBJ1-5, with D unclear. Germline CDR1 is MNHEY and CDR2 is SVGAGI. V was clipped by 4 bases and J by 5 bases, with 12 bases between them. The length of the CDR3 is 14 residues. The CDR3: CASSSGPLYQPQHF. The CDR3 nucleotides read TGTGCCAGCAGTTCTGGTCCACTTTATCAGCCCCAGCATTTT.

The chain combines TRBV6-5 with TRBJ1-2; D gene uncertain. Trimming pared 2 bases from V and 4 bases from J, leaving 5 bases between. CDR3 length equals 12 residues. Germline-derived CDR1 and CDR2 are MNHEY and SVGAGI. Here the CDR3 DNA reads TGTGCCAGCAGTTACCGGGGCTATGGCTACACCTTC. This translates into CASSYRGYGYTF.

The CDR3 here is CASSQPGQNYGYTF. DNA of the CDR3: TGCGCCAGCAGCCAACCAGGACAGAACTATGGCTACACCTTC. The chain recombines TRBV4-1 with TRBJ1-2, with D possibly being TRBD1 (6 bases). Germline V gives CDR1 MGHRA, CDR2 YSYEKL. The CDR3 totals 14 residues. V dropped 2 bases and J dropped 2 bases, with 9 bases sitting between them.

The chain is built from TRBV5-1 and TRBJ2-5; TRBD2 matches 7 bases. J was trimmed by 5 bases and V by 4 bases; bases with no gene match: 11. This CDR3 comprises 15 residues. Germline-derived CDR1 and CDR2 are SGHRS and YFSETQ. CDR3 amino acids: CASSRTSTRGETQYF. The CDR3 nucleotides are TGCGCCAGCAGCCGGACTAGTACGAGAGGGGAGACCCAGTACTTC.

The V gene is TRBV27, the J gene TRBJ1-1; D unclear. Germline V lookup: CDR1 MNHEY, CDR2 SMNVEV (reference sequence). Trimming pared 4 bases from V and 0 bases from J, leaving 12 bases between. There are 15 residues in the CDR3. The CDR3 DNA follows: TGTGCCAGCAGTTCTATCAATCGTATGAACACTGAAGCTTTCTTT. It translates to CASSSINRMNTEAFF.

This chain uses TRBV18 with TRBJ2-3; D remains unclear. Germline V gives CDR1 KGHSH, CDR2 LQKENI. Trimming removed 5 bases at V and 2 bases at J, with 8 bases between. This CDR3 has 13 amino acids. CDR3 region: CASSATVTDTQYF. Here the CDR3 DNA reads TGTGCCAGCTCAGCCACTGTCACAGATACGCAGTATTTT.

The CDR3 spells CASSDSMSGLFSDTQYF. Written as DNA, the CDR3 is TGTGCCAGCAGTGACTCGATGTCTGGGCTGTTTTCAGATACGCAGTATTTT. The chain recombines TRBV6-4 with TRBJ2-3; D is ambiguous. The V gene lost 0 bases and the J gene lost 4 bases, with 17 bases spanning the gap. CDR3 size: 17 residues. Per germline, CDR1 MRHNA and CDR2 SNTAGT.

The V call is TRBV5-1, the J call TRBJ2-1, with 9 bases matching TRBD1. The V gene's germline CDR1 is SGHRS and CDR2 YFSETQ. The V segment lost 4 bases and the J segment 7 bases; nucleotides outside the gene matches: 6. The CDR3 has 14 residues. The CDR3 is CASSEQGAPNEQFF. CDR3 nucleotide sequence: TGCGCCAGCAGCGAACAGGGGGCCCCTAATGAGCAGTTCTTC.

The chain joins TRBV30 to TRBJ2-7, with TRBD2 as a possible D gene (5 bases). V was pared by 3 bases and J by 9 bases, with 15 bases between. CDR1 GTSNPN and CDR2 SVGIG come from the germline V gene (reference sequence). This CDR3 region has 12 residues. The CDR3 region is CAWSAARGPQYF. The CDR3 coding sequence is TGTGCCTGGAGCGCCGCCCGGGGTCCGCAGTACTTC. The entire variable domain, with the rest obtained from reference TRBV30 and TRBJ2-7, is as follows: SQTIHQWPATLVQPVGSPLSLECTVEGTSNPNLYWYRQAAGRGLQLLFYSVGIGQISSEVPQNLSASRPQDRQFILSSKKLLLSDSGFYLCAWSAARGPQYFGPGTRLTVT.